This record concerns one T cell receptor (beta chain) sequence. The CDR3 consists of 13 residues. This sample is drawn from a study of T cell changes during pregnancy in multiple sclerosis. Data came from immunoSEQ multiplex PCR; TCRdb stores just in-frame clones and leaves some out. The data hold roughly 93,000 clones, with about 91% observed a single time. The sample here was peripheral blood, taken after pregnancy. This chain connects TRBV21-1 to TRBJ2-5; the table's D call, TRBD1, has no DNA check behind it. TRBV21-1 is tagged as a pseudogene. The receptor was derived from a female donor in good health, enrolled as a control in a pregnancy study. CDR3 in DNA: TGTGCCAGCAGCCACCTGACAGAAGAGACCCAGTACTTC. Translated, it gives CASSHLTEETQYF.